The clone carrying this T cell receptor beta chain was seen more than once but under ten times. The target antigen is unknown. The sample comes from a study of cytomegalovirus exposure and HLA in healthy donors. Study outcomes and limitations: Reportedly, TCR beta sequences accurately predicted HLA-A and HLA-B alleles in most subjects. It was fewer than 200 TCR beta chains that were listed as cytomegalovirus-associated. With DRB1 most and HLA-C fewest, TCR association rates differed between HLA loci in a later analysis.

V shed 2 bases, J shed 5 bases, and the junction held 9 bases outside the gene matches. CDR1 is SGHRS, CDR2 YFSETQ, per germline. The CDR3 covers 16 residues. 60 Vbeta and 13 Jbeta primers were used in PCR. Original processing methods: Later reanalysis found 70 million to 95 million unique TCR beta chains, roughly 10 million of them shared. Data came from immunoSEQ multiplex PCR; TCRdb stores just in-frame clones and leaves some out. V, J and clone size derive from that table, while D and trimming were established from the DNA sequence. This sample has just over 80,000 clones, with around 79% found just once.

V usage is TRBV5-1 and J usage is TRBJ2-5; 10 bases fit TRBD1. Sequenced: PBMCs. The TCR was taken from a man aged 18 to 29 in good health and CMV-seropositive. The CDR3 is CASSLVDRGRMETQYF. Written as DNA, the CDR3 is TGCGCCAGCAGCTTAGTAGACAGGGGGCGCATGGAGACCCAGTACTTC. The whole variable domain, remainder taken from reference TRBV5-1 and TRBJ2-5, is KAGVTQTPRYLIKTRGQQVTLSCSPISGHRSVSWYQQTPGQGLQFLFEYFSETQRNKGNFPGRFSGRQFSNSRSEMNVSTLELGDSALYLCASSLVDRGRMETQYFGPGTRLLVL.